The subject of this entry is one TCR beta chain. The data belong to a study of T cell changes during pregnancy in multiple sclerosis. V shed 6 bases and J 7 bases; nucleotides not matched to a gene: 3. Germline V gene lookup returns CDR1 MNHEY and CDR2 SMNVEV (reference sequence). This CDR3 has 12 residues. Generated by immunoSEQ multiplex PCR, the TCRdb table keeps only in-frame clones and is missing some. The sample contains 42,000 or so clones, 90% to 95% of which appear only once. The sample was CD8+ T cells from peripheral blood mononuclear cells, taken in the third trimester of pregnancy. The chain combines TRBV27 with TRBJ1-5; TRBD1 matches at 7 bases. This sequence was found in a female donor with multiple sclerosis, enrolled in a pregnancy study. CDR3 residues: CASRTGYQPQHF. The CDR3 DNA follows: TGTGCCAGCAGGACAGGGTACCAGCCCCAGCATTTT.